This T cell receptor (beta chain) was observed in a study of CD8 T cells in Susac syndrome. This CDR3 has 13 residues. CDR1 SQVTM and CDR2 ANQGSEA come from the germline V gene. Deletions cut 7 bases from V and 7 bases from J, with 17 bases between. It was with random hexamers that about 0.45 to 1 ug RNA was reverse transcribed. The CDR3 of TCR beta was amplified by immunoSEQ multiplex PCR across 54 Vbeta and 13 Jbeta. TCRdb processed the immunoSEQ multiplex PCR reads anew with MiXCR; each CDR3 protein has one entry. The repertoire has 100,000 to 150,000 distinct CDR3 sequences, roughly 96% of them found once; the top ten carry more than 0.1%. FACS was used to enrich TEMRA cells, whereas the CD8+ and CD4+ T cells were obtained by negative isolation.

V and J are TRBV29-1 and TRBJ2-1; maybe TRBD2 (6 bases). The TCR originated in a human donor in good health. Sequenced sample: CD4+ T cells from PBMCs. The DNA of the CDR3 is TGCAGCGCTGGACGAGATCGGGGGAATGAGCAGTTCTTC. Residues: CSAGRDRGNEQFF.